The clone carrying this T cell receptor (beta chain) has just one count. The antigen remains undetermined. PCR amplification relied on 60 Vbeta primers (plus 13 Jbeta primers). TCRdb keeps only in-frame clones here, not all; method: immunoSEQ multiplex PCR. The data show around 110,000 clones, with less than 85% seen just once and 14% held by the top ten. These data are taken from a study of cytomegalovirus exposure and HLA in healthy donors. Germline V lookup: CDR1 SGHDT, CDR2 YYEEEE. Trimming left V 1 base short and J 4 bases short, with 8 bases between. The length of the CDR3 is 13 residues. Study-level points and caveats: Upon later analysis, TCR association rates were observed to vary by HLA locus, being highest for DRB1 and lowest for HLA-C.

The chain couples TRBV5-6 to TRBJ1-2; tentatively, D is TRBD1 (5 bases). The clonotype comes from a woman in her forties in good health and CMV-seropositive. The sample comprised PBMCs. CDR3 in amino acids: CASSLQGVYGYTF. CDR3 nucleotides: TGTGCCAGCAGCTTGCAAGGGGTCTATGGCTACACCTTC. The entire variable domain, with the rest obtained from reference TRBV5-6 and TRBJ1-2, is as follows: DAGVTQSPTHLIKTRGQQVTLRCSPKSGHDTVSWYQQALGQGPQFIFQYYEEEERQRGNFPDRFSGHQFPNYSSELNVNALLLGDSALYLCASSLQGVYGYTFGSGTRLTVV.